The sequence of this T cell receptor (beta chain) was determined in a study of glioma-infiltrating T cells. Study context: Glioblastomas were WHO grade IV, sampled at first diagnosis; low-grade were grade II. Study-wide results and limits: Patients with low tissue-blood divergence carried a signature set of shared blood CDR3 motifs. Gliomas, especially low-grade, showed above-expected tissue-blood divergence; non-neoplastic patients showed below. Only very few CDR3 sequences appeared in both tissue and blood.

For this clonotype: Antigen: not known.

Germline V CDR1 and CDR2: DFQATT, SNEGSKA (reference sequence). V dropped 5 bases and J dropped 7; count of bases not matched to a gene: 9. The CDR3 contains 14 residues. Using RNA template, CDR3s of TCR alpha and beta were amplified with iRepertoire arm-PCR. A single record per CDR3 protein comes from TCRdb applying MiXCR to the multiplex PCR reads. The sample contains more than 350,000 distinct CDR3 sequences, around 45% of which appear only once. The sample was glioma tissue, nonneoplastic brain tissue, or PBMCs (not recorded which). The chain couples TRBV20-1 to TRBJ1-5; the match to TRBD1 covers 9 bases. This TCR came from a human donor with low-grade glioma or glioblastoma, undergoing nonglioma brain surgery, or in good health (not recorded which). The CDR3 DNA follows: TGCAGTGCTTCTTGGACAGGGGACGACCAGCCCCAGCATTTT. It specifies CSASWTGDDQPQHF.